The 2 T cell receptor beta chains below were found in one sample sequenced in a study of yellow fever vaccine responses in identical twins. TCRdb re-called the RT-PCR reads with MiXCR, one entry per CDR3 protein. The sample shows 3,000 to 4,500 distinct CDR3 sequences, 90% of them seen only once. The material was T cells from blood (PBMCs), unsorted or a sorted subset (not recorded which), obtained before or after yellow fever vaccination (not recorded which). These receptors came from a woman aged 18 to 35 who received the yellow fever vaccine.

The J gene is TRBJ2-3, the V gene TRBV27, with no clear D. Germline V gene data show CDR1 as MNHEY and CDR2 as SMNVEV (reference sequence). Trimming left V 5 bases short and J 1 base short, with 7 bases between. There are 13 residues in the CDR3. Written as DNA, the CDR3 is TGTGCCAGCAGTATCCTGGGCACAGATACGCAGTATTTT. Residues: CASSILGTDTQYF.

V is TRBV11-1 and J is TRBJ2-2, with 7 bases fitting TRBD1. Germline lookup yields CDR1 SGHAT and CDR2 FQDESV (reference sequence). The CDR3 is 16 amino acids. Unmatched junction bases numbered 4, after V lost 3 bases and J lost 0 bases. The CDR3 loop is CASSFVTGSNTGELFF. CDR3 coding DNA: TGTGCCAGCAGCTTCGTGACAGGGTCGAACACCGGGGAGCTGTTTTTT.